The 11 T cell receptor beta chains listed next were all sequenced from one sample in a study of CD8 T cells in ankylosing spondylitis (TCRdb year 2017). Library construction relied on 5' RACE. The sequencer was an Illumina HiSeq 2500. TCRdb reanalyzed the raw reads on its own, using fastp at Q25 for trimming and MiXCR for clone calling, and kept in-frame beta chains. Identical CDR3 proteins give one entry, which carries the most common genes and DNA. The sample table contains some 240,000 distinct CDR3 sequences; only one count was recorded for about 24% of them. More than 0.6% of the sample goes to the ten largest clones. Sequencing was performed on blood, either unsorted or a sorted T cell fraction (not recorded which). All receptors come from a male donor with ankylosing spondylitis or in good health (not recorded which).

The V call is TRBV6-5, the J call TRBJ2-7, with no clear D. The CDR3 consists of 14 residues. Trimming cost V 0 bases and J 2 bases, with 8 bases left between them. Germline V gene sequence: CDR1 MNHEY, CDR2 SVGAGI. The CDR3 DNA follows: TGTGCCAGCAGTTACTCAGGCACCACCTACGAGCAGTACTTC. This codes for CASSYSGTTYEQYF.

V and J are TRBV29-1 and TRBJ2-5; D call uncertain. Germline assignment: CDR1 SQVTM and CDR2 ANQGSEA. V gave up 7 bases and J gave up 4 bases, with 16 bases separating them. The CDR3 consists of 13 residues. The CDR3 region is CSASPRFRETQYF. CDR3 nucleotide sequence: TGCAGCGCCAGCCCCCGGTTCCGAGAGACCCAGTACTTC.

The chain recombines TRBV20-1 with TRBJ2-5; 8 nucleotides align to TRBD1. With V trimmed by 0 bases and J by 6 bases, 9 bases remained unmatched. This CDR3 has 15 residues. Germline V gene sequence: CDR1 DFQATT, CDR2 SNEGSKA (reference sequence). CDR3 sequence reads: CSARDLTGGRKTQYF. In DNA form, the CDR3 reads TGCAGTGCTAGAGATCTAACAGGGGGGAGGAAGACCCAGTACTTC.

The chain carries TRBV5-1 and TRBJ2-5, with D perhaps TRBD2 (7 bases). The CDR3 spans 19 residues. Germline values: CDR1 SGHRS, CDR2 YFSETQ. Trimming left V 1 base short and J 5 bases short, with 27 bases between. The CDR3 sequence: CASSLSPGAGLAGVETQYF. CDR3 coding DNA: TGCGCCAGCAGCTTGTCGCCGGGAGCGGGATTAGCAGGGGTTGAGACCCAGTACTTC.

DNA for the CDR3: TGCAGTGCTAGCCCCAACCTAAAGGGGAGGGAGACCCAGTACTTC. Translation: CSASPNLKGRETQYF. The gene calls are TRBV20-1 and TRBJ2-5; weak D call: TRBD2 (6 bases). Germline V gene lookup returns CDR1 DFQATT and CDR2 SNEGSKA (reference sequence). Trimming took off 3 bases at V and 5 bases at J, with 19 bases between the two ends. The CDR3 is made up of 15 amino acids.

The CDR3 spells CSARDRSGPRDEQFF. For the CDR3, the DNA is TGCAGTGCTAGAGATCGGAGCGGCCCTCGGGATGAGCAGTTCTTC. The rearrangement joins TRBV20-1 to TRBJ2-1, with D maybe TRBD2 (5 bases). This CDR3 contains 15 residues. Germline assignment: CDR1 DFQATT and CDR2 SNEGSKA (reference sequence). V lost 0 bases to trimming and J lost 8 bases, with 17 bases between them.

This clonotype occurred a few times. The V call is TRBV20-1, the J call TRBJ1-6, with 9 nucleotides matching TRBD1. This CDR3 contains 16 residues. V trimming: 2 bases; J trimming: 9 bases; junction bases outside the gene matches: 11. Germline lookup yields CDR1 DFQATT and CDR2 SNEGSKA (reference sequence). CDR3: CSARKPTGGRSSPLHF. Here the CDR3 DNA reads TGCAGTGCTAGAAAGCCGACAGGGGGAAGGAGTTCACCCCTCCACTTT.

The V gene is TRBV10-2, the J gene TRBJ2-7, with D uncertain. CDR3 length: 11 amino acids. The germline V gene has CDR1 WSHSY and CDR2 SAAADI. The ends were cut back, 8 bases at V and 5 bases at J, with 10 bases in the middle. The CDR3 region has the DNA TGCGCCAGCCGGAACTTCGACGAGCAGTACTTC. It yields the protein CASRNFDEQYF.

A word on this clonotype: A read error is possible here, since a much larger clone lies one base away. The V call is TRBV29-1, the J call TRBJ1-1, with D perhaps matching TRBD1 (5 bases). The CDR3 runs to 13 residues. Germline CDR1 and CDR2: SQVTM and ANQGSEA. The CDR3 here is CSVGGRVNTEALF. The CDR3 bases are TGCAGCGTTGGGGGCAGGGTGAACACTGAAGCTTTGTTT.

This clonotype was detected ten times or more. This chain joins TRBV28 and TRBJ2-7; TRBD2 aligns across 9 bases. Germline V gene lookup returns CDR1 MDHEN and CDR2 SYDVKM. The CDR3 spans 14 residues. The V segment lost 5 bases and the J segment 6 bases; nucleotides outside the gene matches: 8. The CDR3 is CASSPERGALEQYF. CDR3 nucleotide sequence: TGTGCCAGCAGTCCCGAGCGGGGGGCCCTCGAGCAGTACTTC. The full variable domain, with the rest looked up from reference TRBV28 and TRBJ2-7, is DVKVTQSSRYLVKRTGEKVFLECVQDMDHENMFWYRQDPGLGLRLIYFSYDVKMKEKGDIPEGYSVSREKKERFSLILESASTNQTSMYLCASSPERGALEQYFGPGTRLTVT.

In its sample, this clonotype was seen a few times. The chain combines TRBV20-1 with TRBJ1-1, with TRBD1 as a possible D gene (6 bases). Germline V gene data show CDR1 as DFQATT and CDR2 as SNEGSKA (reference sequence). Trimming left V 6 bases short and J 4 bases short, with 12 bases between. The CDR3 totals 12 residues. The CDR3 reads CSAIQGSTEAFF. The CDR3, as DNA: TGCAGTGCCATTCAGGGGAGCACTGAAGCTTTCTTT.